Described below is a single T cell receptor (beta chain) sequence and its context. Its antigen is unidentified. This entry comes from a study of a mutant IDH1 vaccine in newly diagnosed glioma. Assay: immunoSEQ multiplex PCR; the TCRdb copy retains only in-frame clones and omits some. The sample holds 25,000 to 30,000 clones, more than 80% seen once. The length of the CDR3 is 12 residues. V was clipped by 9 bases and J by 6 bases, with 13 bases between them. Time point indicated: week 5, during vaccination. A single vaccine dose contained 300 ug of mutant IDH1 20-mer peptide, and topical imiquimod was used with it.

This clonotype was sampled from a man aged 18 to 30 with glioma. Sequencing was performed on PBMCs, taken from a glioma patient whose treatment included an IDH1 peptide vaccine. The chain employs TRBV5-3 and TRBJ1-5; TRBD1 might be the D (6 bases). TRBV5-3 is marked as an open reading frame, function uncertain. The CDR3 here is CAIPTGFQPQHF. The CDR3 coding sequence is TGTGCCATCCCGACAGGTTTTCAGCCCCAGCATTTT.